This T cell receptor beta chain was sequenced in a study of synovial regulatory T cells in juvenile arthritis. Data came from immunoSEQ multiplex PCR; TCRdb stores just in-frame clones and leaves some out. This listing includes thousands of clones. Germline CDR1 and CDR2: MNHNS and SASEGT. The length of the CDR3 is 14 residues. The DNA is not on file. Worth noting for this clone: Its antigen is still unknown.

Study conclusions and caveats: TCR diversity was lower in inflammation-associated blood Treg cells than in other blood Treg cells.

This chain links TRBV6-1 with TRBJ2-3; as DNA is missing, the TRBD2 call by TCRdb cannot be tested. The TCR was taken from a donor under 30 with juvenile idiopathic arthritis. The sample was Treg cells from blood. Subset specified: remaining (HLA-DR-negative) circulating blood Treg cells. CDR3 region: CASISLRATDTQYF.